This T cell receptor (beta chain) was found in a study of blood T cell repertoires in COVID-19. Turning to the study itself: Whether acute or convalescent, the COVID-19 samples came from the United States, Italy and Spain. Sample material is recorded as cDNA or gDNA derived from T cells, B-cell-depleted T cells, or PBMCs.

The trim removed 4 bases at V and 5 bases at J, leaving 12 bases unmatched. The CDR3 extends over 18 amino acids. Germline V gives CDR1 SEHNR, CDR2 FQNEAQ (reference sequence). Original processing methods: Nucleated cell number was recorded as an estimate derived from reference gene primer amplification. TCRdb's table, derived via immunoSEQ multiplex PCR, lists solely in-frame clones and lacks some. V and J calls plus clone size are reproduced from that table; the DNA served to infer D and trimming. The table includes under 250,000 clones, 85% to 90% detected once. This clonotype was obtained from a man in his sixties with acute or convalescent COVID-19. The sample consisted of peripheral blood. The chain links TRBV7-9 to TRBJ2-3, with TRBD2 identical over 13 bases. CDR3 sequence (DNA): TGTGCCAGCAGCTCGAAGACGGGACTAGCGGGATTTGGAGATACGCAGTATTTT. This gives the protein CASSSKTGLAGFGDTQYF.